Sequencing of this TCR beta chain was carried out in a study of PD-L1 blockade in urothelial cancer. The overall study: It was around 2014 that patients started atezolizumab at 1,200 mg intravenously every 3 weeks. Blood samples had a median of approximately 150,000 T cells, roughly 84,000 unique TCRs, and clonality 0.07 to 0.08.

The assay was immunoSEQ multiplex PCR, and TCRdb's table has in-frame clones only and misses some. The sample records 35,000 to 40,000 clones, 65% to 85% being singletons. Notes on the study in general: Enhanced expansion of tumor-associated blood clones at 3 weeks characterized durable-benefit patients.

With respect to this clone: No antigen is known for it.

This receptor was obtained from a man aged 55-75 years with urothelial cancer. Specimen: PBMCs, collected around atezolizumab (anti-PD-L1) treatment.

The CDR3 reads CSVEGVGVNTEAFF. DNA for the CDR3: TGCAGCGTTGAAGGGGTCGGGGTGAACACTGAAGCTTTCTTT. This chain uses TRBV29-1 with TRBJ1-1; the D is unclear. The ends were cut back, 1 base at V and 0 bases at J, with 9 bases in the middle. The germline gives CDR1 SQVTM, CDR2 ANQGSEA. CDR3 length: 14 residues.